The rows below give T cell receptor beta chains drawn from one sample of a study of neurological immune-mediated disorders. TCRdb re-called the 5' RACE reads with MiXCR, one entry per CDR3 protein. The data contain 81,000 or so distinct CDR3 sequences, 5% to 6% of them singletons. The sequencing input was PBMCs. The receptors were gathered from a woman in her twenties or thirties with multiple sclerosis. The CDR3 runs from the conserved cysteine through the conserved F or W. Fields, in order: clone size, V gene, J gene, D gene, CDR3 protein, CDR3 DNA. The D gene is left open where the match is weak. A clone size is listed for some rows: how often the clone was seen (once, few, many), or a class if it is expanded.

clone size: many
V gene: TRBV20-1
J gene: TRBJ2-7
D gene: TRBD2
CDR3 protein: CSARPRLAGDVYEQYF
CDR3 DNA: TGCAGTGCTAGACCTCGACTAGCGGGAGACGTCTACGAGCAGTACTTC

clone size: many
V gene: TRBV5-1
J gene: TRBJ1-1
D gene: TRBD1
CDR3 protein: CASSSTGYQNTEAFF
CDR3 DNA: TGCGCCAGCAGCTCGACAGGGTACCAGAACACTGAAGCTTTCTTT

clone size: many
V gene: TRBV12-3/TRBV12-4
J gene: TRBJ2-1
D gene: .
CDR3 protein: CASSLGTPNEQFF
CDR3 DNA: TGTGCCAGCAGTTTAGGGACTCCAAATGAGCAGTTCTTC

clone size: many
V gene: TRBV5-1
J gene: TRBJ1-4
D gene: TRBD1
CDR3 protein: CASSKGQGASSNEKLFF
CDR3 DNA: TGCGCCAGCAGCAAAGGACAGGGGGCTTCGAGTAATGAAAAACTGTTTTTT

clone size: .
V gene: TRBV18
J gene: TRBJ1-1
D gene: .
CDR3 protein: CASSPLQELEAFF
CDR3 DNA: TGTGCCAGCTCACCTCTGCAGGAGCTGGAAGCTTTCTTT

clone size: few
V gene: TRBV11-2
J gene: TRBJ2-1
D gene: .
CDR3 protein: CASSFLQGPHPQQFF
CDR3 DNA: TGTGCCAGCAGCTTTCTACAGGGTCCCCATCCTCAGCAGTTCTTC

clone size: few
V gene: TRBV29-1
J gene: TRBJ2-7
D gene: .
CDR3 protein: CSVEMADDSIYEQYF
CDR3 DNA: TGCAGCGTTGAAATGGCGGACGACTCAATATACGAGCAGTACTTC

clone size: many
V gene: TRBV20-1
J gene: TRBJ2-3
D gene: .
CDR3 protein: CSASTKTDTQYF
CDR3 DNA: TGCAGTGCTTCGACCAAGACAGATACGCAGTATTTT

clone size: many
V gene: TRBV7-2
J gene: TRBJ2-1
D gene: .
CDR3 protein: CASSLWGNEQFF
CDR3 DNA: TGTGCCAGCAGCTTATGGGGCAATGAGCAGTTCTTC

clone size: few
V gene: TRBV5-1
J gene: TRBJ2-5
D gene: .
CDR3 protein: CASSLVPGVETQYF
CDR3 DNA: TGCGCCAGCAGCTTGGTGCCGGGAGTGGAGACCCAGTACTTC

clone size: many
V gene: TRBV5-1
J gene: TRBJ1-3
D gene: .
CDR3 protein: CASSPGVVGNTIYF
CDR3 DNA: TGCGCCAGCAGCCCCGGAGTGGTTGGAAACACCATATATTTT

clone size: .
V gene: TRBV20-1
J gene: TRBJ1-5
D gene: TRBD1
CDR3 protein: CSARPSAPGTGWDYSNQPQHF
CDR3 DNA: TGCAGTGCTAGACCCTCGGCCCCCGGGACAGGATGGGATTATAGCAATCAGCCCCAGCATTTT

clone size: many
V gene: TRBV2
J gene: TRBJ1-5
D gene: .
CDR3 protein: CASRSDRLNQPQHF
CDR3 DNA: TGTGCCAGCAGGTCTGACCGGCTCAATCAGCCCCAGCATTTT

clone size: few
V gene: TRBV5-1
J gene: TRBJ1-1
D gene: .
CDR3 protein: CASQQAVSGTEAFF
CDR3 DNA: TGCGCCAGCCAGCAGGCTGTTTCGGGCACTGAAGCTTTCTTT

clone size: many
V gene: TRBV4-1
J gene: TRBJ2-1
D gene: .
CDR3 protein: CASSLGPLRFF
CDR3 DNA: TGCGCCAGCAGCCTGGGCCCCCTTCGGTTCTTC

clone size: many
V gene: TRBV27
J gene: TRBJ2-3
D gene: TRBD1
CDR3 protein: CASSPKPGQYVTDTQYF
CDR3 DNA: TGTGCCAGCAGCCCCAAACCGGGACAGTACGTTACAGATACGCAGTATTTT